The next 10 T cell receptor beta chains were all read from a single sample in a study of OX40 agonist ivuxolimab in advanced cancers. Some clones are missing from TCRdb's copy, which holds only in-frame ones; the method was immunoSEQ multiplex PCR. The table has 78,000 or so clones, 92% seen once. The sequenced sample was CD4+ or CD8+ T cells sorted from blood, obtained in a trial of the OX40 agonist ivuxolimab. Receptors were obtained from an adult with an advanced solid tumor such as melanoma, head and neck, liver or kidney cancer.

This chain uses TRBV5-1 with TRBJ2-5; 7 positions agree with TRBD1. V trimming: 2 bases; J trimming: 4 bases; junction bases outside the gene matches: 5. Germline V gene data show CDR1 as SGHRS and CDR2 as YFSETQ. The CDR3 is made up of 14 amino acids. The CDR3 sequence is CASSFDRAGETQYF. CDR3 coding DNA: TGCGCCAGCAGCTTTGACAGGGCAGGAGAGACCCAGTACTTC.

This clone has a count of ten or more. CDR3 sequence: CASSYPDRGGTEAFF. For the CDR3, the DNA is TGTGCCAGCAGCTACCCGGACAGGGGGGGTACTGAAGCTTTCTTT. V is TRBV9 and J is TRBJ1-1; 10 bases map to TRBD1. Trimming at V came to 4 bases and at J to 5 bases, leaving 8 bases not matched to a gene. The CDR3 has 15 residues. Germline loops: CDR1 SGDLS, CDR2 YYNGEE.

This clone came up once. The J gene is TRBJ2-7, the V gene TRBV6-1; D is unresolved. CDR1 MNHNS and CDR2 SASEGT come from the germline V gene. The V end lost 2 bases, the J end lost 0 bases, and 11 bases lay between the germline ends. The CDR3 consists of 15 residues. CDR3 amino acids: CASSEIHTISYEQYF. CDR3 DNA sequence: TGTGCCAGCAGTGAAATTCACACGATCTCCTACGAGCAGTACTTC.

V usage is TRBV4-1 and J usage is TRBJ2-1, with D possibly being TRBD1 or TRBD2 (6 bases each). The CDR3 consists of 18 residues. Germline lookup yields CDR1 MGHRA and CDR2 YSYEKL. The ends were cut back, 1 base at V and 1 base at J, with 17 bases in the middle. The CDR3: CASSQANLGGISYNEQFF. The CDR3 DNA follows: TGCGCCAGCAGCCAAGCTAACCTCGGGGGCATTTCCTACAATGAGCAGTTCTTC.

The rearrangement links TRBV27 to TRBJ2-6; D is undetermined. The length of the CDR3 is 14 residues. The germline CDR1 and CDR2 sequences are MNHEY and SMNVEV (reference sequence). Trimming left V 11 bases short and J 0 bases short, with 11 bases between. This chain's CDR3 is CASGINSGANVLTF. The CDR3 DNA sequence: TGTGCCTCCGGCATAAACTCTGGGGCCAACGTCCTGACTTTC.

The rearrangement uses TRBV7-8 and TRBJ2-3; 8 bases are shared with TRBD1. The CDR3 extends over 15 amino acids. After removal of 4 bases from V and 2 bases from J, the junction contained 5 bases not matched to a gene. Germline V gene lookup returns CDR1 SGHVS and CDR2 FQNEAQ. For the CDR3, the DNA is TGTGCCAGCAGCTCTAGACAGGGGCACACAGATACGCAGTATTTT. Translation: CASSSRQGHTDTQYF.

The V and J genes are TRBV13 and TRBJ2-7, with unresolved D. V was shortened by 8 bases and J by 0 bases, with 14 bases between the two germline ends. Germline CDR1 PRHDT, CDR2 FYEKMQ (reference sequence). CDR3 size: 14 residues. CDR3 sequence: CASRLLPTSYEQYF. The DNA for the CDR3 is TGTGCCAGCCGCCTCCTACCAACCTCCTACGAGCAGTACTTC.

The rearrangement joins TRBV7-9 to TRBJ2-1; 8 positions agree with TRBD2. J gave up 2 bases and V 1 base, and 4 bases lay outside the gene matches. The CDR3 is 16 residues long. Germline V gene lookup returns CDR1 SEHNR and CDR2 FQNEAQ (reference sequence). The CDR3 coding sequence is TGTGCCAGCAGCTTAGGAGGCGGGAGGACCTACAATGAGCAGTTCTTC. Its protein is CASSLGGGRTYNEQFF. Full variable domain (missing parts from reference TRBV7-9 and TRBJ2-1): DTGVSQNPRHKITKRGQNVTFRCDPISEHNRLYWYRQTLGQGPEFLTYFQNEAQLEKSRLLSDRFSAERPKGSFSTLEIQRTEQGDSAMYLCASSLGGGRTYNEQFFGPGTRLTVL.

The chain links TRBV7-2 to TRBJ1-1; 7 bases align to TRBD1. Trimming at V came to 2 bases and at J to 0 bases, leaving 6 bases not matched to a gene. This CDR3 region has 16 residues. The germline V gene has CDR1 SGHTA and CDR2 FQGNSA. The CDR3 sequence is CASSLRGQRLNTEAFF. DNA of the CDR3: TGTGCCAGCAGCTTAAGGGGACAGCGTTTGAACACTGAAGCTTTCTTT.

The sample holds one count of this clone. The V gene is TRBV19, the J gene TRBJ2-7, with D perhaps matching TRBD2 (5 bases). The germline V gene has CDR1 LNHDA and CDR2 SQIVND (reference sequence). The CDR3 has 14 residues. Trimming left V 5 bases short and J 0 bases short, with 11 bases between. CDR3 protein: CASSLPGFSYEQYF. The DNA of the CDR3 is TGTGCCAGTAGTCTCCCGGGATTCTCCTACGAGCAGTACTTC. The complete variable domain, with remaining parts taken from reference TRBV19 and TRBJ2-7, reads DGGITQSPKYLFRKEGQNVTLSCEQNLNHDAMYWYRQDPGQGLRLIYYSQIVNDFQKGDIAEGYSVSREKKESFPLTVTSAQKNPTAFYLCASSLPGFSYEQYFGPGTRLTVT.